This TCR beta chain was captured in a study of cytomegalovirus exposure and HLA in healthy donors. Regarding the study as a whole: Listed as cytomegalovirus-associated were 150 to 200 TCR beta chains. There were some public TCRs occurring in many donors, but most TCR sequences were rare. In vitro checks showed that three CMV-associated chains really do target CMV antigens.

Germline lookup yields CDR1 WNHNN and CDR2 SYGVQD (reference sequence). The ends lost 6 bases at V and 2 bases at J; junction bases unmatched: 6. CDR3 length: 14 amino acids. The donors belonged to the approximately 120-subject validation cohort, separate from the approximately 700-subject first cohort. Note on this clone: Its matching antigen is unknown.

TCRdb's copy holds only in-frame clones and misses some; the assay was immunoSEQ multiplex PCR. The data show 250,000 to 350,000 clones, with over 75% seen just once and about 0.9% held by the top ten. The source of this sequence is a woman in her late teens or twenties in good health and CMV-seronegative. The sample was PBMCs. This rearrangement joins TRBV10-1 to TRBJ2-7, with 8 positions matching TRBD2. DNA of the CDR3: TGCGCCAGCAGCCAAAGCGGGAGACCCTACGAGCAGTACTTC. Translated, it gives CASSQSGRPYEQYF.